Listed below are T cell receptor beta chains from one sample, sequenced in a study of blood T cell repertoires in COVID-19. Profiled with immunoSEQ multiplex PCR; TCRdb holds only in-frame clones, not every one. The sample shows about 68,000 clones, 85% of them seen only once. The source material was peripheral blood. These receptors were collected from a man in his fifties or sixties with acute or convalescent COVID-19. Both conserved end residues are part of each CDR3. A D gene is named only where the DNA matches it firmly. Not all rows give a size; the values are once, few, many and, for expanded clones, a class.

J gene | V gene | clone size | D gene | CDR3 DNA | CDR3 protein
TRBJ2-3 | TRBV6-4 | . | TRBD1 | TGTGCCAGTTCCCCGGGACAGGGGGGGCATACGCAGTATTTT | CASSPGQGGHTQYF
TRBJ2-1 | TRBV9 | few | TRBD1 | TGTGCCAGCAGCGCCGGGACAGGGAGCGGTGAGCAGTTCTTC | CASSAGTGSGEQFF
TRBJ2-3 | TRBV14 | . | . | TGTGCCAGCAGCCAGAGTCGGGAAAGCGCGCAGTATTTT | CASSQSRESAQYF
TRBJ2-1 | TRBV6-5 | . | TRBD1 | TGTGCCAGCAGTAGACAGGGGATTGAGCAGTTCTTC | CASSRQGIEQFF
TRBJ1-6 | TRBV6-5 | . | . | TGTGCCAGCAGACCCAACAGAAGCGGTTCACCCCTCCACTTT | CASRPNRSGSPLHF
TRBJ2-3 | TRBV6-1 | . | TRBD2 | TGTGCCAGCAGTGAAGGACTAGCGGGCCACACAGATACGCAGTATTTT | CASSEGLAGHTDTQYF
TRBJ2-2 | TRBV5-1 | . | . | TGCGCCAGCACCCTAACAGGGATATTAGGCACCGGGGAGCTGTTTTTT | CASTLTGILGTGELFF
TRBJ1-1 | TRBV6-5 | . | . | TGTGCCAGCAGCCCCTCGGGGGGGGCGGGCACTGAAGCTTTCTTT | CASSPSGGAGTEAFF
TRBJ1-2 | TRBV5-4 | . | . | TGTGCCAGCAGCTCGTCCGTTGGCTACACCTTC | CASSSSVGYTF
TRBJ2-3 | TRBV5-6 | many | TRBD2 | TGTGCCAGCAGCTTAACCACTAGCGGGGTAGGGGCAGATACGCAGTATTTT | CASSLTTSGVGADTQYF
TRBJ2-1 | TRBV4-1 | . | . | TGCGCCAGCAGCCTTATTCGGGGTTACAATGAGCAGTTCTTC | CASSLIRGYNEQFF
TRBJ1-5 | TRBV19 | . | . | TGTGCCGTTAGCCAGCCCTATAGCAATCAGCCCCAGCATTTT | CAVSQPYSNQPQHF
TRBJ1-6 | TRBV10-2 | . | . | TGCGCCAGCAGTGAGTCGAACAGGGCAAGTTCACCCCTCCACTTT | CASSESNRASSPLHF
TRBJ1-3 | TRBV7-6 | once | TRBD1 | TGTGCCAGCAGCCCCGGGACAGCAGCTGGAAACACCATATATTTT | CASSPGTAAGNTIYF
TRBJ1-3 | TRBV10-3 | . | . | TGTGCCATCAGGGACAGAGCTGGAAACACCATATATTTT | CAIRDRAGNTIYF
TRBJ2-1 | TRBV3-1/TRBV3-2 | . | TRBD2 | TGTGCCAGCAGCCCTGGGACTAGCGGGGGCAATGAGCAGTTCTTC | CASSPGTSGGNEQFF
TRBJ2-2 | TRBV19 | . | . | TGTGCATCCGGGTCGAGGACAAACACCGGGGAGCTGTTTTTT | CASGSRTNTGELFF
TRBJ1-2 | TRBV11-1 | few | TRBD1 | TGTGCCAGCAGCTTAGGACAGGGTGACGGCTACACCTTC | CASSLGQGDGYTF
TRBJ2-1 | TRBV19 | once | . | TGTGCCAGTAGTATAACATCCTACAATGAGCAGTTCTTC | CASSITSYNEQFF
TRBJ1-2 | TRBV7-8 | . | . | TGTGCCAGCAGCTTAGATCGGTTCGATGGCTACACCTTC | CASSLDRFDGYTF
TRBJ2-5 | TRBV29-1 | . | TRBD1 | TGCAGCGGGGGACAGGGCGGAGAGACCCAGTACTTC | CSGGQGGETQYF
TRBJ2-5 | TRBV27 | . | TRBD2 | TGTGCCAGCAGTTTAACGGCGGGGGGGACCCAGTACTTC | CASSLTAGGTQYF
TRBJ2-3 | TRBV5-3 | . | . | TGTGCCAGAAGCTTGTTGAGTTGGCAGGCTAGCACAGATACGCAGTATTTT | CARSLLSWQASTDTQYF
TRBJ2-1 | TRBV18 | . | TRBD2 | TGTGCCAGCTCACGGGGACTACAGAATGAGCAGTTCTTC | CASSRGLQNEQFF
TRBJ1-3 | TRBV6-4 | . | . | TGTGCCAGCAATAAACCCCAGAAGACTGGAAACACCATATATTTT | CASNKPQKTGNTIYF
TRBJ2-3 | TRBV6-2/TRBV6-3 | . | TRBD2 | TGTGCCAGCAGTGCCGGGACTAGCGGCGAGGCAGATACGCAGTATTTT | CASSAGTSGEADTQYF
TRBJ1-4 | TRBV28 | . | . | TGTGCCAGCGGTAAGGACGGACAAGATGAAAAACTGTTTTTT | CASGKDGQDEKLFF
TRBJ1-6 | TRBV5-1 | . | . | TGCGCCAGCGGGAGGTCCTATAATTCACCCCTCCACTTT | CASGRSYNSPLHF
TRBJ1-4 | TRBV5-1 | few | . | TGCGCCAGCAGCTTGGGTGACAGCTCCCAAGGTCTGTTTTTT | CASSLGDSSQGLFF
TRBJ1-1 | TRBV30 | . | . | TGTGCCTGGAGTTATGACAGGAGAGAAGCTTTCTTT | CAWSYDRREAFF
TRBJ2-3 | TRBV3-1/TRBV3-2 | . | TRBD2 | TGTGCCAGCAGCCAAAGTAGCGGGGGCGTGCCAGATACGCAGTATTTT | CASSQSSGGVPDTQYF
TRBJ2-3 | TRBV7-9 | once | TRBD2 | TGTGCCAGCAGCTTGGACAAGACTAGCGGGGGAGCAGATACGCAGTATTTT | CASSLDKTSGGADTQYF
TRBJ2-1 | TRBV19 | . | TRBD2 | TGTGCCAGTAGTCATTATTGGCGGGGGGGGATAAATGAGCAGTTCTTC | CASSHYWRGGINEQFF
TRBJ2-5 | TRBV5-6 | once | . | TGTGCCAGCAGCTTGCTTGGCGGGGGCGGGGAGACCCAGTACTTC | CASSLLGGGGETQYF
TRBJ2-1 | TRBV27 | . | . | TGTGCCAGCGCCCAACCACACAGGGCAAATGAGCAGTTCTTC | CASAQPHRANEQFF
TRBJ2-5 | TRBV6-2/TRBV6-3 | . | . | TGTGCCAGCAGTTACATCGGGCAGGGGCGCAAAAAAGAGACCCAGTACTTC | CASSYIGQGRKKETQYF
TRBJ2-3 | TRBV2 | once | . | TGTGCCAGCAGTGGATTACAGTCAACGGATACGCAGTATTTT | CASSGLQSTDTQYF
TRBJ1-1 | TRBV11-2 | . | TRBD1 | TGTGCCAGCAGCGCAAACTCCGGGACAGGGAAGGCTGAAGCTTTCTTT | CASSANSGTGKAEAFF
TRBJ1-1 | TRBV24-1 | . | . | TGTGCCACCAGTGCAGGGTTCGGTTCTGAAGCTTTCTTT | CATSAGFGSEAFF
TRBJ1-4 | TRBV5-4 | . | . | TGTGCCAGCAGCTTGGAGTCAGGGAATGAAAAACTGTTTTTT | CASSLESGNEKLFF
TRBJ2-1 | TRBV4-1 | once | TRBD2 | TGCGCCAGCAGCCAAGATCTAGCGGGGAAAAATGAGCAGTTCTTC | CASSQDLAGKNEQFF
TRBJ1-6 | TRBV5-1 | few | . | TGCGCCAGCAGTCCCGATGGGCCGTCTTCACCCCTCCACTTT | CASSPDGPSSPLHF
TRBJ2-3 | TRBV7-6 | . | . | TGTGCCAGCAGCTTAAGGGCAGGGGAGAACACAGATACGCAGTATTTT | CASSLRAGENTDTQYF
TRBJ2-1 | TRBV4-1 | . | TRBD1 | TGCGCCAGCAGCGTGGGTCCGGGACAGACGCGCAATGAGCAGTTCTTC | CASSVGPGQTRNEQFF
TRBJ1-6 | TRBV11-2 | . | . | TGTGCCAGCAGCTCGCGGGCCCCTCTTCCTTATAATTCACCCCTCCACTTT | CASSSRAPLPYNSPLHF
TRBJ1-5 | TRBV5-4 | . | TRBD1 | TGTGCCAGCAGCTCTACCGACCTGGCCAGGGGGCGAGGTCAGCCCCAGCATTTT | CASSSTDLARGRGQPQHF
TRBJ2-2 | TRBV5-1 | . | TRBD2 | TGCGCCAGCAGCTTGACTAGCGGGGGGGCAGGCACCGGGGAGCTGTTTTTT | CASSLTSGGAGTGELFF
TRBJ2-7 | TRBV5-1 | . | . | TGCGCCAGCAGCTTGGTGGGGCAGGACGACGAGCAGTACTTC | CASSLVGQDDEQYF
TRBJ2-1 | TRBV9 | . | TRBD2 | TGTGCCAGCAGCCTACTAGCGGGGGGTTACAATGAGCAGTTCTTC | CASSLLAGGYNEQFF
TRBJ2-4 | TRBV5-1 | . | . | TGCGCCAGCAGCTTGGCCGACAGCACTCAAGCCAAAAACATTCAGTACTTC | CASSLADSTQAKNIQYF
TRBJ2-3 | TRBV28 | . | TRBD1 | TGTGCCATCACTAGGGACAGGGGATCTGCAGATACGCAGTATTTT | CAITRDRGSADTQYF
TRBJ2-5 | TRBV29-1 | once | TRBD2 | TGCAGCGGAAATAGCGGGGAAGAGACCCAGTACTTC | CSGNSGEETQYF
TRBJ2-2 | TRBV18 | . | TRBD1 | TGTGCCAGCTCACCAGAGACAGGGCTGGTCACCGGGGAGCTGTTTTTT | CASSPETGLVTGELFF
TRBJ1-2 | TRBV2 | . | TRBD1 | TGTGCCAGCAGGTCCGGGACAGGGCCCTATGGCTACACCTTC | CASRSGTGPYGYTF
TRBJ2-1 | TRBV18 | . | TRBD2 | TGTGCCAGCTCACCTATTAGCGGGGCTGGGCTGAATGAGCAGTTCTTC | CASSPISGAGLNEQFF
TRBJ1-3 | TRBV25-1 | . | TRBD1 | TGTGCCAGCAGTAAGACAGGGAGAGGAAACACCATATATTTT | CASSKTGRGNTIYF